This T cell receptor beta chain was recovered during a study of OX40 agonist ivuxolimab in advanced cancers. The study sampled blood at baseline, cycle 4 day 1, and cycle 7 day 1. Data came from immunoSEQ multiplex PCR; TCRdb stores just in-frame clones and leaves some out. This table holds tens of thousands of clones, roughly 85% found once. The origin of this receptor is an adult with an advanced solid tumor such as melanoma, head and neck, liver or kidney cancer. The material sequenced was CD4+ or CD8+ T cells sorted from blood, taken in a trial of the OX40 agonist ivuxolimab.

The chain's CDR3 is CASSMTGVGSPLHF. The CDR3 region has the DNA TGTGCCAGTAGTATGACAGGGGTGGGTTCACCCCTCCACTTT. The chain carries TRBV19 and TRBJ1-6; 8 bases align to TRBD1. Germline V gene lookup returns CDR1 LNHDA and CDR2 SQIVND (reference sequence). The CDR3 is made up of 14 amino acids. V lost 3 bases and J lost 9; bases outside the gene matches: 4.